The 24 T cell receptor beta chains below were found in one sample sequenced in a study of low-dose radiotherapy and immunotherapy resistance in tumors. TRAV and TRBV primers primed cDNA for both TCRalpha and TCRbeta. Over roughly 18 PCR cycles, TCRs were amplified from a constant-region primer and V-primer adapter. TCRdb used MiXCR to reprocess the reads, holding one entry per CDR3 protein. Of around 79,000 distinct CDR3 sequences in the sample, 15% to 20% are singletons; the top ten hold over 4.5%. Time point defined: before trial treatment. The source was PBMCs, collected before treatment. The receptor set was obtained from a male donor with prostate cancer.

At least ten counts were recorded for this clonotype. V is TRBV9 and J is TRBJ2-1; TRBD2 agrees at 7 bases. The CDR3 length is 16 residues. Germline-derived CDR1 and CDR2 are SGDLS and YYNGEE. J lost 2 bases, V lost 0 bases, and 5 bases had no gene match. CDR3 sequence reads: CASSVVSGLAYNEQFF. CDR3 nucleotides: TGTGCCAGCAGCGTAGTGAGCGGACTAGCCTACAATGAGCAGTTCTTC.

This clonotype has a count of ten or more. The rearrangement links TRBV19 to TRBJ2-1; D gene ambiguous. The CDR3 has 15 amino acids. Germline CDR1 reads LNHDA; CDR2 reads SQIVND (reference sequence). The germline V and J ends were trimmed by 1 base and 1 base, with 8 bases remaining between them. In DNA, the CDR3 is TGTGCCAGTAGTATAGGCGGCCCGTCCTACAATGAGCAGTTCTTC. Translating it yields CASSIGGPSYNEQFF.

This chain uses TRBV15 with TRBJ2-1; TRBD2 might be the D (6 bases). The CDR3 loop spans 13 amino acids. The germline CDR1 and CDR2 sequences are LNHNV and YYDKDF (reference sequence). The ends were cut back, 3 bases at V and 11 bases at J, with 14 bases in the middle. The CDR3 region is CATSSGLGGKQFF. CDR3 sequence (DNA): TGTGCCACCAGCAGTGGGCTGGGCGGGAAGCAGTTCTTC. Full variable domain (remainder filled in from reference TRBV15 and TRBJ2-1): DAMVIQNPRYQVTQFGKPVTLSCSQTLNHNVMYWYQQKSSQAPKLLFHYYDKDFNNEADTPDNFQSRRPNTSFCFLDIRSPGLGDTAMYLCATSSGLGGKQFFGPGTRLTVL.

This clonotype showed up many times. A junction boundary mismatches the germline segment, possibly from a read error. This chain uses TRBV4-2 with TRBJ1-4; 10 positions match TRBD1. The CDR3 totals 15 residues. Germline loops: CDR1 LGHNA, CDR2 YNFKEQ. CDR3 region: CASIQAGTGDEKLFF. For the CDR3, the DNA is TGTGCCAGCATCCAAGCGGGGACAGGGGATGAAAAACTGTTTTTT.

V usage is TRBV6-1 and J usage is TRBJ2-3; 11 bases are a match to TRBD2. Germline V gene data show CDR1 as MNHNS and CDR2 as SASEGT. CDR3 length equals 15 residues. J gave up 6 bases and V 6 bases, and 8 bases lay outside the gene matches. CDR3 sequence: CASRTIAGGPDTQYF. The CDR3 coding sequence is TGTGCCAGCAGAACAATAGCGGGGGGGCCGGATACGCAGTATTTT.

This clonotype was picked up many times. The chain employs TRBV5-1 and TRBJ2-5; D perhaps matches TRBD1 (5 bases). CDR1 SGHRS and CDR2 YFSETQ come from the germline V gene. V lost 0 bases to trimming and J lost 0 bases, with 9 bases between them. The CDR3 is made up of 15 amino acids. Here the CDR3 reads CASSLAAGNQETQYF. CDR3 DNA sequence: TGCGCCAGCAGCTTGGCCGCAGGGAACCAAGAGACCCAGTACTTC.

This clonotype was counted ten times or more. The V call is TRBV4-3, the J call TRBJ2-3, with 9 bases aligning to TRBD1. The CDR3 is made up of 15 amino acids. With 4 bases clipped from V and 6 bases from J, the junction kept 8 bases outside the gene matches. The V gene's germline CDR1 is LGHNA and CDR2 YSLEER. In nucleotides, the CDR3 is TGCGCCAGCAGCCCCCCCGGACAGGGGTCGGATACGCAGTATTTT. This gives the protein CASSPPGQGSDTQYF.

Ten or more counts support this clonotype. The chain is built from TRBV29-1 and TRBJ2-7; 9 nucleotides match TRBD1. After removal of 6 bases from V and 2 bases from J, the junction contained 2 bases not matched to a gene. Looked up from germline, CDR1 is SQVTM and CDR2 is ANQGSEA. The CDR3 totals 12 residues. In DNA, the CDR3 is TGCAGCGTCCGGGACAGGGCCTACGAGCAGTACTTC. It encodes CSVRDRAYEQYF.

This clonotype was observed many times. This chain uses TRBV20-1 with TRBJ1-2, with D possibly matching TRBD1 (6 bases). Looked up from germline, CDR1 is DFQATT and CDR2 is SNEGSKA (reference sequence). Trimming cost V 3 bases and J 4 bases, with 9 bases left between them. This CDR3 spans 12 amino acids. CDR3 region: CSARLDSYGYTF. The CDR3 bases are TGCAGTGCTAGGTTGGACAGCTATGGCTACACCTTC.

This chain connects TRBV12-3 or TRBV12-4 to TRBJ1-1; D not certain. This CDR3 is built from 14 residues. V was cut by 2 bases and J by 2 bases, with 9 bases left in between. The CDR3 loop is CASSLFGLNTEAFF. The CDR3 nucleotides are TGTGCCAGCAGTTTATTTGGTTTAAACACTGAAGCTTTCTTT.

About this clonotype itself: Only one base separates this from a far larger clonotype, so it likely reflects a read error. V is TRBV6-2 or TRBV6-3 and J is TRBJ2-5, with D hard to call. The CDR3 totals 13 residues. CDR1 MNHEY and CDR2 SVGEGT come from the germline V gene. V lost 4 bases and J 9 bases, leaving 15 bases between the germline ends. The CDR3 bases are TGTGCCAGCAGTTCCCTCGCCGTAAGGGCCCAGTACTTC. As protein: CASSSLAVRAQYF.

This clonotype was recorded at least ten times. An end of the junction does not agree with germline; a read error may underlie this. This chain uses TRBV5-1 with TRBJ2-3; 13 nucleotides line up with TRBD2. This CDR3 contains 15 residues. Germline CDR1 and CDR2: SGHRS and YFSETQ. CDR3 region: CASSLDQLAGGSQYF. CDR3 DNA: TGTGCCAGCAGCTTGGACCAACTAGCGGGAGGGTCGCAGTATTTT.

CDR3 protein: CASRAISYNEQFF. The DNA of the CDR3 is TGTGCCAGCAGGGCTATCTCCTACAATGAGCAGTTCTTC. The chain links TRBV5-4 to TRBJ2-1; D gene ambiguous. The CDR3 is 13 residues long. V dropped 5 bases and J dropped 0 bases, with 6 bases sitting between them. CDR1 and CDR2 (germline): SGHNT, YYREEE (reference sequence).

The chain links TRBV28 to TRBJ1-5; tentatively, D is TRBD1 (5 bases). The CDR3 runs to 14 residues. The V gene's germline CDR1 is MDHEN and CDR2 SYDVKM. With 10 bases removed from V and 3 bases from J, the gap between germline ends came to 16 bases. The DNA of the CDR3 is TGTGCCACAACCGGGACGGAATTCAATCAGCCCCAGCATTTT. It yields the protein CATTGTEFNQPQHF.

This clonotype has a count of ten or more. The rearrangement joins TRBV12-3 or TRBV12-4 to TRBJ1-6; D gene uncertain. The CDR3 sequence is 16 residues long. V shed 5 bases and J shed 5 bases, with 16 bases lying between them. The CDR3 is CASSVIGWEDNSPLHF. The DNA of the CDR3 is TGTGCCAGCAGTGTGATTGGGTGGGAAGATAATTCACCCCTCCACTTT.

The chain has TRBV5-4 and TRBJ2-6; D tentatively fits TRBD1 or TRBD2 (5 bases each). CDR1 is SGHNT and CDR2 is YYREEE in the germline V gene (reference sequence). Deletions cut 7 bases from V and 0 bases from J, with 17 bases between. The CDR3 sequence is 17 residues long. The CDR3 DNA sequence: TGTGCCAGCGGGAGACAGCAGACAAGCTCTGGGGCCAACGTCCTGACTTTC. It yields the protein CASGRQQTSSGANVLTF.

At least ten counts were recorded for this clonotype. The CDR3 region is CASSSRGPPQETQYF. The CDR3 DNA is TGTGCCAGCTCATCAAGGGGGCCCCCACAAGAGACCCAGTACTTC. This rearrangement joins TRBV18 to TRBJ2-5; 7 bases line up with TRBD1. J was trimmed by 2 bases and V by 5 bases; bases with no gene match: 8. The CDR3 is 15 residues long. Germline V CDR1 and CDR2: KGHSH, LQKENI. The full variable domain, its missing parts supplied by reference TRBV18 and TRBJ2-5, is NAGVMQNPRHLVRRRGQEARLRCSPMKGHSHVYWYRQLPEEGLKFMVYLQKENIIDESGMPKERFSAEFPKEGPSILRIQQVVRGDSAAYFCASSSRGPPQETQYFGPGTRLLVL.

Remarks on this clonotype: Since a far larger clone is one base different, this is likely a read error. J is TRBJ1-3 and V is TRBV6-5, with D hard to call. CDR3 length: 12 amino acids. Germline V CDR1 and CDR2: MNHEY, SVGAGI. Here the CDR3 DNA reads TGTGCCATCGAGAGCTCTGGAAGCACCATATATTTT. This sequence encodes CAIESSGSTIYF.

This clonotype appeared many times. This chain links TRBV30 with TRBJ1-5, with TRBD1 as a possible D gene (6 bases). The V gene's germline CDR1 is GTSNPN and CDR2 SVGIG (reference sequence). V gave up 0 bases and J gave up 6 bases, with 9 bases separating them. The CDR3 is made up of 13 amino acids. The CDR3 here is CAWSVQGGQPQHF. CDR3 sequence (DNA): TGTGCCTGGAGTGTACAGGGCGGTCAGCCCCAGCATTTT.

This clonotype has at least ten counts. The V gene is TRBV5-4, the J gene TRBJ1-6, with D tentatively TRBD1 (6 bases). The CDR3 consists of 15 residues. The V and J ends lost 4 bases and 9 bases respectively, with 17 bases between them. Germline CDR1 reads SGHNT; CDR2 reads YYREEE (reference sequence). This chain's CDR3 is CASSGSGARSSPLHF. The CDR3 nucleotides read TGTGCCAGCAGCGGGTCGGGGGCTCGAAGTTCACCCCTCCACTTT.

In regard to this clonotype: A much larger clone sits a single nucleotide away, making a read error possible. This chain uses TRBV7-9 with TRBJ1-2; D unclear. The CDR3 spans 13 residues. CDR1 is SEHNR and CDR2 is FQNEAQ in the germline V gene (reference sequence). This CDR3 reads CASSLAKGYDYTF. DNA of the CDR3: TGTGCCAGCAGCTTAGCGAAAGGGTATGACTACACCTTC.

The chain carries TRBV20-1 and TRBJ1-1; 10 bases fit TRBD1. Germline loops: CDR1 DFQATT, CDR2 SNEGSKA (reference sequence). The CDR3 length is 16 residues. Trimming removed 2 bases from V and 1 base from J; junction bases left unmatched: 7. The CDR3 DNA sequence: TGCAGTGCTAGACCAAGGACAGGGGGATGGAACACTGAAGCTTTCTTT. Amino acid sequence: CSARPRTGGWNTEAFF.

This clonotype was detected many times. This rearrangement joins TRBV6-2 or TRBV6-3 to TRBJ2-1, with D tentatively TRBD1 (5 bases). Germline lookup yields CDR1 MNHEY and CDR2 SVGEGT. V lost 6 bases and J 7 bases, leaving 19 bases between the germline ends. The CDR3 sequence is 15 residues long. The DNA of the CDR3 is TGTGCCAGCAGCGGCAGGGAATTAACGCAGAATGAGCAGTTCTTC. Residues: CASSGRELTQNEQFF.

This chain joins TRBV9 and TRBJ2-3; 10 positions agree with TRBD2. From germline, CDR1 is SGDLS and CDR2 YYNGEE. The CDR3 has 16 residues. V was pared by 3 bases and J by 8 bases, with 12 bases of the junction left unmatched. CDR3 sequence reads: CASSALAGVRAGTQYF. In DNA, the CDR3 is TGTGCCAGCAGCGCCCTAGCGGGAGTTAGGGCGGGTACGCAGTATTTT.